This TCR beta chain was sequenced during a study of primary melanoma T cells and metastatic recurrence (TCRdb year 2020). Looking at the study overall: The cohort was made up of 200 or so primary melanomas of stage T2 to T4, with thickness greater than 1 mm. The study examined whether T-cell fraction and T-cell repertoire clonality in primary melanoma tumors predicted patient outcome. The T-cell fraction measured by TCR beta sequencing was weighed against progression-free survival, the clinical outcome chosen for the comparison. Histopathological grading of tumor-infiltrating lymphocytes was compared with the T-cell fraction derived from sequencing.

The study at large found these results: The authors framed an effective T-cell-mediated antitumor response in primary melanoma only as a suggestion, not a demonstrated mechanism. Progression-free survival was reportedly predicted by the tumor T-cell fraction independently of age, mitotic rate, ulceration and thickness. A T-cell fraction above 20% appeared protective regardless of ulceration status, mitotic rate or nodal disease. Progression-free survival prediction was reportedly improved more by adding T-cell fraction to tumor thickness than by adding any other histopathological variable.

Patients had primary melanoma that had been surgically resected and was considered potentially curable but at risk of metastatic recurrence. Turning to this clone: No cognate antigen has been identified for it. No clone much larger than this one lies a single base away; base qualities are absent.

Counted from cysteine to phenylalanine, this CDR3 has 14 amino acids. Left in the record is the CDR3 DNA by itself, 42 bases read in frame from the first base. The junction shows trimming of 4 bases on V and 0 bases on J, plus 7 bases between the germline ends. Based on the germline V gene, the CDR1 and CDR2 sequences are SNHLY and FYNNEI. Libraries were made using the immunoSEQ multiplex PCR assay. High-throughput sequencing of the T-cell receptor beta chain was performed on primary melanoma tumor tissue. The original pipeline was this. Repertoire analyses included TCRB CDR3 sharing between samples and the distribution of insertions and deletions. The predictive value of the T-cell fraction was ranked against histopathological variables by a gradient-boosted model. Drawn from immuneACCESS, this table holds only the in-frame rearrangements with V and J called that TCRdb kept. Clones are partly lost; checked studies trace under half to an unresolved V gene and leave the rest unexplained. Clone size and V and J calls were adopted from that table, with D and trimming inferred from the DNA. The sample contains 2,500 to 3,500 clones, about four fifths of them found a single time. The top ten hold around a fifth of the sample.

The sequencing input was melanoma tumor tissue. Recombination connected TRBV2 to TRBJ2-1; the D gene identity is not certain. The clonotype was recovered from a human donor with melanoma. The nucleotides are TGTGCCAGCAGTGGGTCGAGCTCCTACAATGAGCAGTTCTTC. Translation gives CASSGSSSYNEQFF. The CDR3 plus the reference TRBV2 and TRBJ2-1 genes for the other parts give the full variable domain: EPEVTQTPSHQVTQMGQEVILRCVPISNHLYFYWYRQILGQKVEFLVSFYNNEISEKSEIFDDQFSVERPDGSNFTLKIRSTKLEDSAMYFCASSGSSSYNEQFFGPGTRLTVL.